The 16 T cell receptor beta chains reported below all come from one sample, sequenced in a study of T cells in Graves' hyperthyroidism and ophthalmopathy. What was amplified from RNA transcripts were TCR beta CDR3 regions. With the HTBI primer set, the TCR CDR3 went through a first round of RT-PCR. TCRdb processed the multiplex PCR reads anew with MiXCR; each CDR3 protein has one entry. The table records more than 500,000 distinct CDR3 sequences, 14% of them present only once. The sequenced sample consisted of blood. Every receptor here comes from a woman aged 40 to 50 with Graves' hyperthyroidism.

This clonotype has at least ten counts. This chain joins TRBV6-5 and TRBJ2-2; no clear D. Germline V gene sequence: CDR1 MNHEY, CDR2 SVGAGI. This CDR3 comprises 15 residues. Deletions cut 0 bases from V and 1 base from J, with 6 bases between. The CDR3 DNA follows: TGTGCCAGCAGTTACTCAGACCTGAACACCGGGGAGCTGTTTTTT. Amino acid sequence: CASSYSDLNTGELFF.

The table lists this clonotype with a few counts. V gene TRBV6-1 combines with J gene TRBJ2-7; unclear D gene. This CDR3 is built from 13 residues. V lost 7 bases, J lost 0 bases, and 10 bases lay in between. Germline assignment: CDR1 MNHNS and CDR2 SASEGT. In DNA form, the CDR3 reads TGTGCCAGCAAATTGGAGAACTCCTACGAGCAGTACTTC. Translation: CASKLENSYEQYF.

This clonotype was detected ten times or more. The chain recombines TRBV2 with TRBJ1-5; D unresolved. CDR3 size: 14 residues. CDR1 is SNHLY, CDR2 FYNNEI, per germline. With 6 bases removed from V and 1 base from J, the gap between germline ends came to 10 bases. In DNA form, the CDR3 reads TGTGCCAGCAGGCTAGGGTCGAGCAATCAGCCCCAGCATTTT. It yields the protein CASRLGSSNQPQHF.

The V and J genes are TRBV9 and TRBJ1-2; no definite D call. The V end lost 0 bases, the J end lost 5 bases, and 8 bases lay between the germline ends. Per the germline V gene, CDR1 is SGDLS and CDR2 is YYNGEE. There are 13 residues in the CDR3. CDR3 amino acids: CASSVGLDYGYTF. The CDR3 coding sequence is TGTGCCAGCAGCGTAGGACTAGATTATGGCTACACCTTC.

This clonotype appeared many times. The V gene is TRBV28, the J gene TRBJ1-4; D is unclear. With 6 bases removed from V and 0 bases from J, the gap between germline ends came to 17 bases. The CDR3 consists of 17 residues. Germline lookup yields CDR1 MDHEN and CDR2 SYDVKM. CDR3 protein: CASSPPFILATNEKLFF. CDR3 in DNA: TGTGCCAGCAGCCCTCCTTTTATCCTTGCAACTAATGAAAAACTGTTTTTT.

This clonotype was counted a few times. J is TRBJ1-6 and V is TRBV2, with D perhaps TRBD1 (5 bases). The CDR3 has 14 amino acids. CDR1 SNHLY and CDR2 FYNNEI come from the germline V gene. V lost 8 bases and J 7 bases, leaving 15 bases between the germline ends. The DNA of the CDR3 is TGTGCCAGCCACAAGGGGATTATAAATTCACCCCTCCACTTT. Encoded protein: CASHKGIINSPLHF.

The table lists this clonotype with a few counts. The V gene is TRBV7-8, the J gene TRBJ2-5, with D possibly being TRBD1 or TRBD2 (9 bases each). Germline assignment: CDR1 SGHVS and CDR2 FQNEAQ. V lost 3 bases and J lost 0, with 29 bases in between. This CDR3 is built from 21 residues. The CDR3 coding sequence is TGTGCCAGCAGCTTCACAGGGGGCGGTCAGCGGGAGGACTCGTACCAAGAGACCCAGTACTTC. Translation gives CASSFTGGGQREDSYQETQYF.

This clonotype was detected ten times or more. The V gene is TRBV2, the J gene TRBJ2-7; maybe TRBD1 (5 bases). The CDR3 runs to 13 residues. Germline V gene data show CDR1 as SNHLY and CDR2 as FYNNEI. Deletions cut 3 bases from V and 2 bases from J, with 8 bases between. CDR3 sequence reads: CASSDTGAYEQYF. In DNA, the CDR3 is TGTGCCAGCAGTGATACAGGAGCCTACGAGCAGTACTTC.

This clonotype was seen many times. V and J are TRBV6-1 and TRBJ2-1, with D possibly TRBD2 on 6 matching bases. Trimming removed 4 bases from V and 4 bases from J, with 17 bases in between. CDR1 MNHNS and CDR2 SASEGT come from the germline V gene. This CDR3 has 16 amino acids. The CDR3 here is CASSADLAGRYNEQFF. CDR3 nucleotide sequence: TGTGCCAGCAGTGCCGACCTCGCGGGGAGATACAATGAGCAGTTCTTC.

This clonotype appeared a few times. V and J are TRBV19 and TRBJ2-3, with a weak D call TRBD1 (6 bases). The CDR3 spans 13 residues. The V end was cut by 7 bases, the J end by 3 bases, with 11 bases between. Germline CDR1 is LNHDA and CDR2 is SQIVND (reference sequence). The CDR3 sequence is CASTTGFTDTQYF. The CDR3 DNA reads TGTGCCAGTACCACAGGGTTTACAGATACGCAGTATTTT.

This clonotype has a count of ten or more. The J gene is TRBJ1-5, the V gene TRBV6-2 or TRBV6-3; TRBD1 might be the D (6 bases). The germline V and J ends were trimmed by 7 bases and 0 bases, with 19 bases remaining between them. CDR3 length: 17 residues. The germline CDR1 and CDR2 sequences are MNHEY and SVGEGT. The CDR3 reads CASTQTPDSISNQPQHF. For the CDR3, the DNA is TGTGCCAGCACCCAAACTCCGGACAGCATTAGCAATCAGCCCCAGCATTTT.

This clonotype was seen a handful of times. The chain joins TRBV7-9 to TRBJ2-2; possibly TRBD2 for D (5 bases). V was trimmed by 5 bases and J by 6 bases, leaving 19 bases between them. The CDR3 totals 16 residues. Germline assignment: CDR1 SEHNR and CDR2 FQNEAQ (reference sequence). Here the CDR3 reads CASSPTPSRVPGELFF. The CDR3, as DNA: TGTGCCAGCAGCCCAACCCCCTCGCGGGTTCCCGGGGAGCTGTTTTTT.

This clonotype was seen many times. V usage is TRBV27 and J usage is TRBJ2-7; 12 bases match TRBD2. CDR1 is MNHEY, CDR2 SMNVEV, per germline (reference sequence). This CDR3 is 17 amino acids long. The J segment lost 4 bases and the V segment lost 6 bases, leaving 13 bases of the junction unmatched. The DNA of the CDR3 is TGTGCCAGCAGGCCAATCCTAGCGGGAGGGCCGAGATACGAGCAGTACTTC. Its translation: CASRPILAGGPRYEQYF.

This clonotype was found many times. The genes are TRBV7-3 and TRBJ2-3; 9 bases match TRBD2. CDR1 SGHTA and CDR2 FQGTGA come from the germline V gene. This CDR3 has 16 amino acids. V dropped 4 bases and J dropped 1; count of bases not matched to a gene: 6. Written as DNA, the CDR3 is TGTGCCAGCAGCTCCTCAGCGGGAGGCGGCACAGATACGCAGTATTTT. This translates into CASSSSAGGGTDTQYF.

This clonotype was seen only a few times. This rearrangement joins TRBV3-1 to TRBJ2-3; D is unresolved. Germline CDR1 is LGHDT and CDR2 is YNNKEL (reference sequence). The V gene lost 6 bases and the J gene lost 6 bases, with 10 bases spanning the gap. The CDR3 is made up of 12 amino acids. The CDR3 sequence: CASSPSMDTQYF. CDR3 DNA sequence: TGTGCCAGCAGTCCTTCCATGGATACGCAGTATTTT.

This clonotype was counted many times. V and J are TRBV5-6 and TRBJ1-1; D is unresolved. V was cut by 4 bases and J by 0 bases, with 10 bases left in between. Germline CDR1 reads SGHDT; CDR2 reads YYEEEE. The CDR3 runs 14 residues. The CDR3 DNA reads TGTGCCAGCAGCCTGGTATCAGTGAACACTGAAGCTTTCTTT. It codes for CASSLVSVNTEAFF.